This T cell receptor beta chain was sequenced during a study of T cells in Graves' hyperthyroidism and ophthalmopathy. The overall study: Peripheral blood specimens were obtained at initial diagnosis, prior to any treatment.

This clonotype appeared many times. What it binds is unknown. The CDR3 length is 15 residues. The ends lost 5 bases at V and 3 bases at J; junction bases unmatched: 10. The germline V gene has CDR1 GTSNPN and CDR2 SVGIG (reference sequence). Study outcomes and limitations: From stable hyperthyroidism, ophthalmopathy was set apart by a 13 V-J model.

RNA transcripts were the template for amplifying TCR beta CDR3 regions. When the TCR CDR3 underwent first-round RT-PCR, the HTBI primer set was used. Each CDR3 protein is one row after TCRdb ran MiXCR on the multiplex PCR reads. The sample records 350,000 or so distinct CDR3 sequences, over 20% being singletons. Every diagnosis used clinical symptoms, serum thyroxine and TRAb, thyroid ultrasound and orbital computed tomography. Fresh peripheral blood, roughly 10 ml of it, supplied the PBMCs. The sequenced sample was blood. The chain combines TRBV30 with TRBJ2-1; TRBD2 aligns across 7 bases. The receptor was isolated from a woman aged 50 to 65 with Graves' hyperthyroidism. CDR3 nucleotides: TGTGCCTGGGGAACTCTAGCGGTTTACTACAATGAGCAGTTCTTC. Its protein product is CAWGTLAVYYNEQFF.